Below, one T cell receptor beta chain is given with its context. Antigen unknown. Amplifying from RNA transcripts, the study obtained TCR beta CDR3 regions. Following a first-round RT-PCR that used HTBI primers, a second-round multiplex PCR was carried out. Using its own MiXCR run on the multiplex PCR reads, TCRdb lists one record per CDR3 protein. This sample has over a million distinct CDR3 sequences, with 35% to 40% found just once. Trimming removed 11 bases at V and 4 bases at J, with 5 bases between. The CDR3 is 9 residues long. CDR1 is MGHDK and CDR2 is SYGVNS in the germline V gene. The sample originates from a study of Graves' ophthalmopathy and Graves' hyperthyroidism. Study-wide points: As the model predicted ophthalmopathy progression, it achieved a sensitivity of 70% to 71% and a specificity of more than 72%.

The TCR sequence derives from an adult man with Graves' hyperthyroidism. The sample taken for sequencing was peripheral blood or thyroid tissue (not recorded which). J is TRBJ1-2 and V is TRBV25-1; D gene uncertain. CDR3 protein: CAPTYGYTF. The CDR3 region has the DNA TGTGCCCCCACCTATGGCTACACCTTC.